These 3 T cell receptor beta chains share one sample of origin, sequenced in a study of blood T cells in healthy people across ages. PCR was performed a second time for about 7 to 11 cycles using a sample-barcoded 5' primer and a J-beta primer mix. One entry per CDR3 protein results from TCRdb running MiXCR on the 5' RACE reads. The table lists over a million distinct CDR3 sequences, 59% of them singletons. Sequences were obtained from blood. All receptors derive from a man aged 18 to 30 in good health.

The chain recombines TRBV29-1 with TRBJ2-5; tentatively, D is TRBD2 (6 bases). The CDR3 runs 14 residues. CDR1 SQVTM and CDR2 ANQGSEA come from the germline V gene. The V end lost 6 bases, the J end lost 0 bases, and 14 bases lay between the germline ends. In DNA, the CDR3 is TGCAGCGTACCCCGGGACTCCTACCAAGAGACCCAGTACTTC. This gives the protein CSVPRDSYQETQYF.

V is TRBV15 and J is TRBJ2-1, with no clear D. V dropped 0 bases and J dropped 5 bases, with 11 bases sitting between them. Germline assignment: CDR1 LNHNV and CDR2 YYDKDF (reference sequence). The CDR3 consists of 15 residues. CDR3 sequence reads: CATSRDQAKHNEQFF. The DNA of the CDR3 is TGTGCCACCAGCAGAGATCAGGCCAAACACAATGAGCAGTTCTTC.

This chain uses TRBV11-2 with TRBJ1-2; D not resolved. CDR1 is SGHAT and CDR2 is FQNNGV in the germline V gene. The CDR3 has 12 residues. V lost 5 bases to trimming and J lost 10 bases, with 14 bases between them. CDR3 loop: CASSGLGGSYTF. As DNA, the CDR3 is TGTGCCAGCAGCGGGCTGGGAGGTTCCTACACCTTC.